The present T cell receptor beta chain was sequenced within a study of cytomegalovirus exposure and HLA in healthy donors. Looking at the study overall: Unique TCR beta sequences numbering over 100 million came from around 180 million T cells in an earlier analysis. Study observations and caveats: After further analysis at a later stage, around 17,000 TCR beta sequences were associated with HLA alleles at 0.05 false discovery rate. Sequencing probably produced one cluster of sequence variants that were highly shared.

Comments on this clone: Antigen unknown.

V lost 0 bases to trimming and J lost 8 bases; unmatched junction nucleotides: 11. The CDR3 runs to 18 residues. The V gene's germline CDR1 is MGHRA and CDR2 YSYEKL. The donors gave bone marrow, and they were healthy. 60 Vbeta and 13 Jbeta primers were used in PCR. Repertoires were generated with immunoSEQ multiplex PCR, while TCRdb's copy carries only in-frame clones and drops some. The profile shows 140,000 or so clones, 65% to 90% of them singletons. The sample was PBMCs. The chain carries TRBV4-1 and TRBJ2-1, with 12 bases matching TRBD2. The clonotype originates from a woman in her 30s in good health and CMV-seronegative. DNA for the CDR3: TGCGCCAGCAGCCAAGATGAGGGACTAGCGGGTGGGTGGGATGAGCAGTTCTTC. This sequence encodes CASSQDEGLAGGWDEQFF.